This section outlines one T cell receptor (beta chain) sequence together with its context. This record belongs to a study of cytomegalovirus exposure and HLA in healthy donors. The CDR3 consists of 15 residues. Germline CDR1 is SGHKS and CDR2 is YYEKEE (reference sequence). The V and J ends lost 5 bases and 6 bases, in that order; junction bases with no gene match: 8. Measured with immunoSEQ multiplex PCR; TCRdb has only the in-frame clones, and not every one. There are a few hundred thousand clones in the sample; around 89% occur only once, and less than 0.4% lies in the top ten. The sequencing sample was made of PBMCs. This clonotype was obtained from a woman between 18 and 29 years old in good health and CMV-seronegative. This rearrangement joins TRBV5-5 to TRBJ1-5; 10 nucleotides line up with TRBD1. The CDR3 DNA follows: TGTGCCAGCAGTAACGGACAGGGGGAGGTTCAGCCCCAGCATTTT. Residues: CASSNGQGEVQPQHF.